This T cell receptor beta chain emerged from a study of blood T cell repertoires in COVID-19. Study overall: Both acute and convalescent COVID-19 samples were obtained from the United States, Italy and Spain. Sample material is recorded as cDNA or gDNA derived from T cells, B-cell-depleted T cells, or PBMCs.

Authors' processing steps: Amplification of reference gene primers provided the estimated nucleated cell counts. Data came from immunoSEQ multiplex PCR; TCRdb stores just in-frame clones and leaves some out. V and J calls and clone size are those listed in that table; D and trimming were worked out from the DNA. The sample has just under 50,000 clones; 65% to 80% are singletons. Germline V gene sequence: CDR1 MDHEN, CDR2 SYDVKM. Trimming took off 6 bases at V and 0 bases at J, with 12 bases between the two ends. The CDR3 spans 15 residues. The rearrangement uses TRBV28 and TRBJ1-5, with D perhaps matching TRBD1 (5 bases). The origin of this receptor is an older man with acute or convalescent COVID-19. Sequencing was carried out using peripheral blood. CDR3: CASRGLQDSNQPQHF. The CDR3 bases are TGTGCCAGCAGGGGACTACAGGATAGCAATCAGCCCCAGCATTTT.